These 26 T cell receptor beta chains were sequenced from one sample in a study of Graves' ophthalmopathy and Graves' hyperthyroidism (dated 2018 in TCRdb). The instrument was an Illumina HiSeq 2000. For repertoire sequencing, the TCR beta CDR3 regions were amplified from RNA transcripts. A first-round RT-PCR used HTBI primers with the Qiagen OneStep RT-PCR kit, followed by a second-round multiplex PCR, size selection and purification. TCRdb reran the public reads through fastp at Q25 and MiXCR, keeping productive beta chains. Each entry is one CDR3 protein sequence, shown with its most common DNA and genes. The sample table holds around 520,000 distinct CDR3 sequences, of which less than 40% were seen once. Of the sample, about 4% is held by the ten largest clones. The sequenced sample was peripheral blood or thyroid tissue (not recorded which). Receptors were obtained from an adult man with Graves' hyperthyroidism.

The V call is TRBV5-4, the J call TRBJ2-5; TRBD1 matches 9 bases. The DNA end is a closer match to TRBJ2-1, so the J assignment may be wrong. Germline V gene data show CDR1 as SGHNT and CDR2 as YYREEE (reference sequence). The CDR3 extends over 15 amino acids. CDR3 amino acids: CASSLRDRAYNEQFF. CDR3 nucleotides: TGTGCCAGCAGCTTGCGGGACAGGGCCTACAATGAGCAGTTCTTC.

The chain recombines TRBV18 with TRBJ1-1, with D possibly matching TRBD1 (6 bases). In germline, CDR1 is KGHSH, CDR2 LQKENI. The CDR3 runs to 14 residues. V gave up 2 bases and J gave up 1 base, with 8 bases separating them. The CDR3 DNA is TGTGCCAGCTCACCAGGACAGAAGAACACTGAAGCTTTCTTT. It is translated as CASSPGQKNTEAFF.

The chain combines TRBV7-9 with TRBJ1-5; no definite D call. CDR1 SEHNR and CDR2 FQNEAQ come from the germline V gene (reference sequence). This CDR3 contains 17 residues. V was shortened by 1 base and J by 0 bases, with 13 bases between the two germline ends. The CDR3 DNA reads TGTGCCAGCAGCTTAGTGTCTGGGGAAATTAGCAATCAGCCCCAGCATTTT. Its protein is CASSLVSGEISNQPQHF.

This clonotype was seen repeatedly, ten times or more. The CDR3: CASSDWVQDQETQYF. In nucleotides, the CDR3 is TGTGCCAGCAGTGACTGGGTACAGGATCAAGAGACCCAGTACTTC. V and J are TRBV2 and TRBJ2-5; D possibly corresponds to TRBD1 (5 bases). The germline V and J ends were trimmed by 3 bases and 2 bases, with 13 bases remaining between them. From germline, CDR1 is SNHLY and CDR2 FYNNEI. This CDR3 is built from 15 residues.

This chain's CDR3 is CASSSVGGPSTEAFF. CDR3 bases: TGTGCCAGCAGTTCTGTGGGGGGGCCGAGCACTGAAGCTTTCTTT. The V call is TRBV12-3 or TRBV12-4, the J call TRBJ1-1; tentatively, D is TRBD1 (6 bases). The CDR3 contains 15 residues. V gave up 4 bases and J gave up 4 bases, with 16 bases separating them.

This clonotype was found many times. The chain employs TRBV15 and TRBJ1-6, with 7 bases lining up with TRBD1. Losses at the gene ends were 5 bases for V and 3 bases for J; bases not matched to a gene: 7. This CDR3 is 16 amino acids long. CDR1 LNHNV and CDR2 YYDKDF come from the germline V gene (reference sequence). This chain's CDR3 is CATSGGTDFYNSPLHF. The CDR3 DNA follows: TGTGCCACCAGCGGGGGGACAGACTTCTATAATTCACCCCTCCACTTT.

The chain has TRBV20-1 and TRBJ1-2; 9 bases map to TRBD1. Germline V gene sequence: CDR1 DFQATT, CDR2 SNEGSKA (reference sequence). The CDR3 has 12 amino acids. The trim removed 4 bases at V and 4 bases at J, leaving 1 base unmatched. Written as DNA, the CDR3 is TGCAGTGCTACGACAGGGGGCTATGGCTACACCTTC. Translating gives CSATTGGYGYTF.

The table lists this clonotype with a few counts. The junction differs from germline at one of its ends, possibly a read error. The chain combines TRBV10-3 with TRBJ2-3, with D unresolved. Germline V CDR1 and CDR2: ENHRY, SYGVKD. The CDR3 is 14 residues long. Written as DNA, the CDR3 is TGTGCCAGCAGTGACATCCAGCTAGGCGATACGCAGTATTTT. Translated, it gives CASSDIQLGDTQYF.

This rearrangement joins TRBV4-1 to TRBJ2-2; D possibly corresponds to TRBD2 (6 bases). The ends were cut back, 4 bases at V and 0 bases at J, with 15 bases in the middle. CDR3 length: 17 amino acids. CDR1 and CDR2 (germline): MGHRA, YSYEKL. This CDR3 is CASSPEGRTTNTGELFF. CDR3 bases: TGCGCCAGCAGCCCCGAAGGCAGGACTACGAACACCGGGGAGCTGTTTTTT.

J is TRBJ1-1 and V is TRBV12-3 or TRBV12-4, with unresolved D. The CDR3 totals 16 residues. V was cut by 2 bases and J by 0 bases, with 13 bases left in between. CDR3: CASSLKGWRMNTEAFF. In DNA, the CDR3 is TGTGCCAGCAGTTTAAAGGGTTGGAGAATGAACACTGAAGCTTTCTTT.

This clonotype was counted between two and nine times. This chain links TRBV7-9 with TRBJ2-2, with TRBD2 matching 9 bases. The CDR3 has 18 amino acids. Germline values: CDR1 SEHNR, CDR2 FQNEAQ (reference sequence). Trimming cost V 6 bases and J 1 base; bases outside gene matches: 12. The CDR3 DNA follows: TGTGCCAGCAGTGGCCCCCTTCGGCGGGGGGGGAACACCGGGGAGCTGTTTTTT. This translates into CASSGPLRRGGNTGELFF. The full variable domain, its missing parts supplied by reference TRBV7-9 and TRBJ2-2, is DTGVSQNPRHKITKRGQNVTFRCDPISEHNRLYWYRQTLGQGPEFLTYFQNEAQLEKSRLLSDRFSAERPKGSFSTLEIQRTEQGDSAMYLCASSGPLRRGGNTGELFFGEGSRLTVL.

This clonotype appeared many times. The rearrangement uses TRBV7-2 and TRBJ1-2; weak D call: TRBD1 (5 bases). The CDR3 loop spans 14 amino acids. Germline V gene data show CDR1 as SGHTA and CDR2 as FQGNSA. V was shortened by 0 bases and J by 3 bases, with 8 bases between the two germline ends. This CDR3 is CASSLARGDYGYTF. CDR3 bases: TGTGCCAGCAGCTTAGCGCGGGGGGACTATGGCTACACCTTC. The whole variable domain, filled in from reference TRBV7-2 and TRBJ1-2, reads GAGVSQSPSNKVTEKGKDVELRCDPISGHTALYWYRQSLGQGLEFLIYFQGNSAPDKSGLPSDRFSAERTGGSVSTLTIQRTQQEDSAVYLCASSLARGDYGYTFGSGTRLTVV.

This clonotype was detected a few times. The gene calls are TRBV28 and TRBJ1-2; 7 nucleotides agree with TRBD1. Unmatched junction bases numbered 3, after V lost 3 bases and J lost 2 bases. This CDR3 is 14 amino acids long. Germline CDR1 and CDR2: MDHEN and SYDVKM. The CDR3 sequence: CASSFGGQNYGYTF. CDR3 sequence (DNA): TGTGCCAGCAGTTTTGGGGGACAGAACTATGGCTACACCTTC.

The V call is TRBV6-5, the J call TRBJ1-3, with D tentatively TRBD1 (5 bases). The V end was cut by 2 bases, the J end by 4 bases, with 12 bases between. Germline CDR1 MNHEY, CDR2 SVGAGI. The CDR3 is made up of 15 amino acids. The CDR3 is CASSYSPGLGNTIYF. CDR3 bases: TGTGCCAGCAGTTACAGCCCGGGGCTGGGAAACACCATATATTTT.

This clonotype was recorded at least ten times. CDR3 residues: CASSVTNLNTEAFF. The CDR3 bases are TGTGCCAGCAGCGTCACTAATTTGAACACTGAAGCTTTCTTT. This chain joins TRBV7-9 and TRBJ1-1; D not certain. Germline assignment: CDR1 SEHNR and CDR2 FQNEAQ (reference sequence). The CDR3 runs to 14 residues. V was pared by 5 bases and J by 0 bases, with 10 bases between. The full variable domain, rest sourced from reference TRBV7-9 and TRBJ1-1, is DTGVSQNPRHKITKRGQNVTFRCDPISEHNRLYWYRQTLGQGPEFLTYFQNEAQLEKSRLLSDRFSAERPKGSFSTLEIQRTEQGDSAMYLCASSVTNLNTEAFFGQGTRLTVV.

This clonotype was picked up many times. This chain uses TRBV5-1 with TRBJ1-1; unclear D gene. The CDR3 is made up of 15 amino acids. Germline V lookup: CDR1 SGHRS, CDR2 YFSETQ. V was trimmed by 0 bases and J by 5 bases, leaving 14 bases between them. The CDR3 loop is CASSLAVSGLTEAFF. The CDR3 DNA is TGCGCCAGCAGCTTGGCCGTTTCTGGGTTGACTGAAGCTTTCTTT.

The genes are TRBV13 and TRBJ2-7, with TRBD2 matching 9 bases. Germline V gene lookup returns CDR1 PRHDT and CDR2 FYEKMQ (reference sequence). CDR3 length: 15 residues. V dropped 1 base and J dropped 3; count of bases not matched to a gene: 4. The CDR3 loop reads CASSLALAGFYEQYF. The CDR3, as DNA: TGTGCCAGCAGCTTAGCCCTAGCGGGGTTCTACGAGCAGTACTTC.

V usage is TRBV12-3 or TRBV12-4 and J usage is TRBJ1-2; tentatively, D is TRBD1 (6 bases). The CDR3 totals 13 residues. Trimming stripped 6 bases from V and 7 bases from J, with 15 bases between. The chain's CDR3 is CASRSSGVAGYTF. The DNA of the CDR3 is TGTGCCAGCAGGTCTTCAGGGGTTGCTGGCTACACCTTC.

Points on this clonotype: A read error may produce the germline difference seen at one junction end. The V and J genes are TRBV29-1 and TRBJ2-7; no definite D call. Germline V gives CDR1 SQVTM, CDR2 ANQGSEA. CDR3 length: 13 amino acids. The CDR3: CSVEDSSTYGQYF. As DNA, the CDR3 is TGCAGCGTTGAAGACTCCTCAACCTACGGGCAGTACTTC.

This clonotype was detected only once. This chain connects TRBV10-3 to TRBJ2-7; no reliable D call. Trimming cost V 3 bases and J 3 bases, with 12 bases left between them. The CDR3 is made up of 14 amino acids. Germline assignment: CDR1 ENHRY and CDR2 SYGVKD. The CDR3: CAISDANRYYEQYF. DNA of the CDR3: TGTGCCATCAGTGACGCGAACAGATACTACGAGCAGTACTTC.

The chain has TRBV19 and TRBJ2-5; possible D gene TRBD1, 6 bases. Germline V gene sequence: CDR1 LNHDA, CDR2 SQIVND (reference sequence). V gave up 11 bases and J gave up 12 bases, with 25 bases separating them. The CDR3 contains 13 residues. CDR3 sequence: CASAREVGAGEYF. The CDR3 DNA sequence: TGTGCCTCGGCGCGTGAGGTGGGGGCCGGGGAGTACTTC.

This clonotype came up a few times. The V and J genes are TRBV28 and TRBJ1-5, with D maybe TRBD1 (6 bases). Germline V CDR1 and CDR2: MDHEN, SYDVKM. This CDR3 comprises 14 residues. The V gene lost 1 base and the J gene lost 9 bases, with 13 bases spanning the gap. CDR3 loop: CASSLSRGRRPQHF. The CDR3 nucleotides read TGTGCCAGCAGTTTATCCAGGGGAAGGCGGCCCCAGCATTTT.

At least ten counts were recorded for this clonotype. The rearrangement links TRBV12-3 or TRBV12-4 to TRBJ1-1, with 9 bases fitting TRBD1. There are 15 residues in the CDR3. The trim removed 4 bases at V and 0 bases at J, leaving 3 bases unmatched. CDR3 residues: CASSWGQGVNTEAFF. Here the CDR3 DNA reads TGTGCCAGCAGTTGGGGACAGGGCGTGAACACTGAAGCTTTCTTT.

The chain recombines TRBV5-1 with TRBJ2-5, with TRBD1 matching 8 bases. Per germline, CDR1 SGHRS and CDR2 YFSETQ. The CDR3 consists of 15 residues. V was clipped by 4 bases and J by 5 bases; unmatched bases: 10. CDR3 DNA sequence: TGCGCCAGCAGCGCCGCACTGACAGGGGTCGAGACCCAGTACTTC. It translates to CASSAALTGVETQYF. Complete variable domain (other parts from reference TRBV5-1 and TRBJ2-5): KAGVTQTPRYLIKTRGQQVTLSCSPISGHRSVSWYQQTPGQGLQFLFEYFSETQRNKGNFPGRFSGRQFSNSRSEMNVSTLELGDSALYLCASSAALTGVETQYFGPGTRLLVL.

The chain joins TRBV11-2 to TRBJ2-3, with D perhaps matching TRBD1 or TRBD2 (5 bases each). Trimming left V 6 bases short and J 0 bases short, with 10 bases between. The CDR3 is 14 amino acids. Germline assignment: CDR1 SGHAT and CDR2 FQNNGV. As DNA, the CDR3 is TGTGCCAGCAGTCCGGGACCAAGCACAGATACGCAGTATTTT. This sequence encodes CASSPGPSTDTQYF.

This clonotype was seen a few times. The chain is built from TRBV29-1 and TRBJ2-3; 7 bases line up with TRBD2. The germline V gene has CDR1 SQVTM and CDR2 ANQGSEA. The V and J ends lost 6 bases and 1 base, in that order; junction bases with no gene match: 7. This CDR3 spans 14 amino acids. In nucleotides, the CDR3 is TGCAGCGTAAAAACTAGCGTACGCACAGATACGCAGTATTTT. Translation: CSVKTSVRTDTQYF.